Sequencing of this TCR beta chain was carried out in a study of blood T cell repertoires in COVID-19. Study summary: Acute-phase and convalescent COVID-19 samples originated in the United States, Italy and Spain.

Study processing details: Amplification from reference gene primers served as the basis for estimated nucleated cell counts. Produced via immunoSEQ multiplex PCR; TCRdb's table is partial and in-frame only. V and J calls and clone size are as listed in that table; D and trimming were resolved from the DNA. The sample has fewer than 50,000 clones, more than 70% seen once. The CDR3 totals 12 residues. CDR1 and CDR2 (germline): SGDLS, YYNGEE. V shed 0 bases and J shed 5 bases, with 5 bases lying between them. The TCR originated in a human donor in a cohort sampled during active COVID-19. Input material: peripheral blood. The chain uses TRBV9 and TRBJ1-2; the D is unclear. CDR3 coding DNA: TGTGCCAGCAGCGTAGCGGGGTATGGCTACACCTTC. It codes for CASSVAGYGYTF.